This T cell receptor (beta chain) was recorded in a study of blood T cell repertoires in COVID-19. Study context: Both acute and convalescent COVID-19 samples were obtained from the United States, Italy and Spain. T cells, B-cell-depleted T cells, or PBMCs supplied cDNA or gDNA.

Trimming cost V 4 bases and J 5 bases; bases outside gene matches: 11. The length of the CDR3 is 16 residues. Per germline, CDR1 SGDLS and CDR2 YYNGEE. Methods used by the authors: Estimated nucleated cell counts came from reference gene primer amplification. Clones were sequenced by immunoSEQ multiplex PCR, and TCRdb holds only the in-frame ones, with some missing. V and J calls and clone size follow that table, whereas D and trimming were derived from the DNA. Of around 450,000 clones listed, about 89% are singletons. The sequence was obtained from a young woman with acute or convalescent COVID-19. This chain uses TRBV9 with TRBJ2-2; 7 nucleotides match TRBD1. Source material: peripheral blood. Here the CDR3 reads CASSPWDSDTTGELFF. CDR3 nucleotide sequence: TGTGCCAGCAGCCCCTGGGACAGCGATACAACCGGGGAGCTGTTTTTT.